The T cell receptor beta chain described here comes from a study of cytomegalovirus exposure and HLA in healthy donors. Study details: Inside one of the first data releases sat around 77 million unique TCRs taken from HLA-typed donors.

Vbeta (60) and Jbeta (13) primers were used in the PCR. Libraries were prepared by immunoSEQ multiplex PCR; TCRdb keeps only in-frame clonotypes and omits some of them. The repertoire includes about 150,000 clones, 76% of them detected once, and 2.5% to 3.5% sits in the top ten. The study, taken as a whole, reports: Later work found that TCR association rates differed between HLA loci; DRB1 had the most and HLA-C the fewest. In a later analysis, TCR beta V- and J-gene trimming showed a link to a missense DCLRE1C variant.

As to this clone: Its specificity is not known.

The CDR3 runs 12 residues. Trimming left V 0 bases short and J 6 bases short, with 4 bases between. Germline CDR1 and CDR2: MNHEY and SVGAGI. This clonotype was obtained from a male donor in good health and CMV-seronegative. Sequencing was performed on PBMCs. The rearrangement joins TRBV6-5 to TRBJ2-3; D gene uncertain. The CDR3 sequence is CASSYSGDTQYF. The CDR3 nucleotides read TGTGCCAGCAGTTACTCCGGGGATACGCAGTATTTT.